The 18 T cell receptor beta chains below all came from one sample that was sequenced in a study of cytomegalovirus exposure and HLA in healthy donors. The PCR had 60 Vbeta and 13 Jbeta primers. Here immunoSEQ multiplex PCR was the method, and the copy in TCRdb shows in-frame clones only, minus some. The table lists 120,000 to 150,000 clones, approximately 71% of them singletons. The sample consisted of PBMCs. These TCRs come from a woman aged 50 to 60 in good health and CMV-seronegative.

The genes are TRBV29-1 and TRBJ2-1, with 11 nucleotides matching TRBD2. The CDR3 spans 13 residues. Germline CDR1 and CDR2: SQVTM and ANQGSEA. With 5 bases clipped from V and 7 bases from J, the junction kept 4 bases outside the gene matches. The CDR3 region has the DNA TGCAGCGTTAGAGGACTAGCGGGTAATGAGCAGTTCTTC. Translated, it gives CSVRGLAGNEQFF.

The CDR3 region has the DNA TGTGCCAGCAGCCACTTACTAGCGGGGTCAAGCTCCTACGAGCAGTACTTC. This sequence encodes CASSHLLAGSSSYEQYF. The chain has TRBV4-2 and TRBJ2-5; 10 bases agree with TRBD2. The end of the DNA is better explained by TRBJ2-7, so the J call may be wrong. This CDR3 contains 17 residues. The germline V gene has CDR1 LGHNA and CDR2 YNFKEQ.

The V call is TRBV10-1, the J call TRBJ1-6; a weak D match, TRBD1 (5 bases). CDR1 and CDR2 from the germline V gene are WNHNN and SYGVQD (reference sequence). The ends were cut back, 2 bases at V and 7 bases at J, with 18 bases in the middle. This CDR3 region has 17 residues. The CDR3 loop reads CASSETTGRANNSPLHF. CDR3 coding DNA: TGCGCCAGCAGTGAGACTACGGGCAGGGCGAACAATTCACCCCTCCACTTT.

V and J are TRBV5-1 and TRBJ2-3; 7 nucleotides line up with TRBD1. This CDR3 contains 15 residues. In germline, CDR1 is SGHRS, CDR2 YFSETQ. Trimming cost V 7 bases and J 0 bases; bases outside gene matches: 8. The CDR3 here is CASGDGTASTDTQYF. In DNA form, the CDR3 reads TGCGCCAGCGGAGACGGGACAGCTAGCACAGATACGCAGTATTTT.

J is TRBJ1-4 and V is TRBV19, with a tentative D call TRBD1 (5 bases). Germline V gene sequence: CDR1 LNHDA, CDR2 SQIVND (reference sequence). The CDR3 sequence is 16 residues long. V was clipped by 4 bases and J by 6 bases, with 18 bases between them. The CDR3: CASSKTQVGTDEKLFF. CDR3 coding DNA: TGTGCCAGTAGTAAAACACAGGTCGGCACCGATGAAAAACTGTTTTTT.

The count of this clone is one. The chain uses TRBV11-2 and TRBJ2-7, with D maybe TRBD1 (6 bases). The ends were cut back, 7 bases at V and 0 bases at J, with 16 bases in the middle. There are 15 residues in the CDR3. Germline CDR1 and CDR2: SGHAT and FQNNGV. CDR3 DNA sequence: TGTGCCAGCATTCCAGGGGCGGTATACTCCTACGAGCAGTACTTC. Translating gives CASIPGAVYSYEQYF.

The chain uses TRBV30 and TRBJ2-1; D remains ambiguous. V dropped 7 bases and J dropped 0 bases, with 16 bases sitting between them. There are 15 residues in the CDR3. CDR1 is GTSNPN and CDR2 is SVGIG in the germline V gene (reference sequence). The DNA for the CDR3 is TGTGCCTACCATACCCGGAGAGGCTCCTACAATGAGCAGTTCTTC. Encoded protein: CAYHTRRGSYNEQFF.

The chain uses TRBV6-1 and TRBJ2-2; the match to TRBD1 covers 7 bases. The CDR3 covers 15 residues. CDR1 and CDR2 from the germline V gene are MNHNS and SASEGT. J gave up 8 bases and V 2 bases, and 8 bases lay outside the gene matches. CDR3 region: CASSERRPGGGELFF. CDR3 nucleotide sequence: TGTGCCAGCAGTGAACGTCGGCCAGGGGGAGGGGAGCTGTTTTTT.

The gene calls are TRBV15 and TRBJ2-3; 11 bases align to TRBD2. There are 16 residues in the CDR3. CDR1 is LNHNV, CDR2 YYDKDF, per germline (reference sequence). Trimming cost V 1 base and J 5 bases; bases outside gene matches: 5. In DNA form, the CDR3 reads TGTGCCACCAGCAGAGTTAGCGGGGGGGCCGGAGATACGCAGTATTTT. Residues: CATSRVSGGAGDTQYF.

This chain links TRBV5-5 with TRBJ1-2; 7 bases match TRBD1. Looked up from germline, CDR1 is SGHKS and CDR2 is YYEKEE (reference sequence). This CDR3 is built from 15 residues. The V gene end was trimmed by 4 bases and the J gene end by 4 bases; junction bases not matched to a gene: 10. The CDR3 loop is CASSATGARGYGYTF. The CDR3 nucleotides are TGTGCCAGCAGCGCCACAGGGGCGCGAGGCTATGGCTACACCTTC. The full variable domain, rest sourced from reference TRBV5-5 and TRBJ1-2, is DAGVTQSPTHLIKTRGQQVTLRCSPISGHKSVSWYQQVLGQGPQFIFQYYEKEERGRGNFPDRFSARQFPNYSSELNVNALLLGDSALYLCASSATGARGYGYTFGSGTRLTVV.

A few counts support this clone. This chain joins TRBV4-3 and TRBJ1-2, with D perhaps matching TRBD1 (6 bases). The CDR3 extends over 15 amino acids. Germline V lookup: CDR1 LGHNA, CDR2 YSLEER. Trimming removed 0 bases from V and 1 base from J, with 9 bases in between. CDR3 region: CASSQDRGHNYGYTF. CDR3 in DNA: TGCGCCAGCAGCCAAGATCGGGGACATAACTATGGCTACACCTTC.

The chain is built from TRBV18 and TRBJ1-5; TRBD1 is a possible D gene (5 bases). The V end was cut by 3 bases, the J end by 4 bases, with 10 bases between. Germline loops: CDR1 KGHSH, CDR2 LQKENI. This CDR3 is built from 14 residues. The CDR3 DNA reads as TGTGCCAGCTCACCCGGGGGAAGAAATCAGCCCCAGCATTTT. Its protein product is CASSPGGRNQPQHF.

The CDR3 nucleotides read TGCGCCAGCAGCCGGAAAACAGGGGCTAATGAAAAACTGTTTTTT. Amino acids: CASSRKTGANEKLFF. The chain couples TRBV4-1 to TRBJ1-4, with TRBD1 identical over 7 bases. The germline gives CDR1 MGHRA, CDR2 YSYEKL. J lost 3 bases, V lost 4 bases, and 5 bases had no gene match. The CDR3 has 15 amino acids.

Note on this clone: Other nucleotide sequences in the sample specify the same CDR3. The CDR3 region is CASSPREGAAYEQYF. CDR3 nucleotide sequence: TGTGCCAGCAGCCCGCGGGAGGGGGCGGCATACGAGCAGTACTTC. The rearrangement links TRBV7-8 to TRBJ2-7, with 9 bases fitting TRBD2. The germline gives CDR1 SGHVS, CDR2 FQNEAQ. The CDR3 extends over 15 amino acids. V lost 5 bases, J lost 4 bases, and 9 bases stayed unmatched.

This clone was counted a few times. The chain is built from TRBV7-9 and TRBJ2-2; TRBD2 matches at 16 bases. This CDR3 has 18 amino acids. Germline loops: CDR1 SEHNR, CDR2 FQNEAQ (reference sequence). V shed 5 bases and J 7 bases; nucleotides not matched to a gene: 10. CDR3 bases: TGTGCCAGCAGCCCTCCGGGACTAGCGGGGGGGCCAGTCGGGGAGCTGTTTTTT. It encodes CASSPPGLAGGPVGELFF.

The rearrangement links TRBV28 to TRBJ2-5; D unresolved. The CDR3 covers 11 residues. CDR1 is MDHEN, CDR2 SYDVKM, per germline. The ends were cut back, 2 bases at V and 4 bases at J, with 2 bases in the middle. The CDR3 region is CASSLRETQYF. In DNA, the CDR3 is TGTGCCAGCAGTTTACGAGAGACCCAGTACTTC.

Here the CDR3 reads CASSADRDNQPQHF. CDR3 in DNA: TGTGCCAGCAGCGCGGACAGGGACAATCAGCCCCAGCATTTT. The gene calls are TRBV6-5 and TRBJ1-5; 8 nucleotides match TRBD1. V shed 6 bases and J 3 bases; nucleotides not matched to a gene: 4. From germline, CDR1 is MNHEY and CDR2 SVGAGI. This CDR3 region has 14 residues.

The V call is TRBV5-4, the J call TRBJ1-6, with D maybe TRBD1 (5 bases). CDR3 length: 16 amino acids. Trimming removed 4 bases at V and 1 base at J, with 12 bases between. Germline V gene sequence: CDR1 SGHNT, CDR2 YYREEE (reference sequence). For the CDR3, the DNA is TGTGCCAGCAGCACCCGCCCAGGGTCCTATAATTCACCCCTCCACTTT. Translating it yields CASSTRPGSYNSPLHF.